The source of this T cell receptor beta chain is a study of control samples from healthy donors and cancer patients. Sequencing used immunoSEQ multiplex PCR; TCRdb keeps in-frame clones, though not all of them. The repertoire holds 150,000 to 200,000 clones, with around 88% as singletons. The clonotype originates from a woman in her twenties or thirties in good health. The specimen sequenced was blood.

DNA of the CDR3: TGTGCCAGCAGTGAACTGTGGGAAACCCAAGAGACCCAGTACTTC. Amino acids: CASSELWETQETQYF. This chain connects TRBV6-1 to TRBJ2-5; D is unclear. Germline V gene data show CDR1 as MNHNS and CDR2 as SASEGT. Trimming stripped 2 bases from V and 1 base from J, with 11 bases between. This CDR3 region has 15 residues.